The clone carrying this T cell receptor beta chain was counted only a few times. Antigen unknown. The source of the sample is a study of T cell repertoires in cytomegalovirus infection. As for the study in general: The study used recently identified HLA-C-restricted and well-studied HLA-B-restricted CMV epitopes. Public TCR beta signatures were indicative of both CMV infection and a matching HLA type.

Study results and caveats: HLA-C-restricted CMV-specific TCR beta clonotypes were dominant in the ex vivo response.

With 8 bases removed from V and 6 bases from J, the gap between germline ends came to 6 bases. CDR3 length: 10 residues. TCRdb redid the calling of the reads with MiXCR, one entry per CDR3 protein. The table records some 900,000 distinct CDR3 sequences, about 31% of them present only once. Sequencing was performed on cultured CD8+ T cells from PBMCs, taken from culture after CMV antigen stimulation. V and J are TRBV12-3 or TRBV12-4 and TRBJ2-3, with D hard to call. This TCR was recovered from a human donor in good health (CMV status not recorded). Some clones in this sample may be carry-over from other donors' samples. CDR3 region: CASFSDTQYF. Here the CDR3 DNA reads TGTGCCAGCTTTTCCGATACGCAGTATTTT.